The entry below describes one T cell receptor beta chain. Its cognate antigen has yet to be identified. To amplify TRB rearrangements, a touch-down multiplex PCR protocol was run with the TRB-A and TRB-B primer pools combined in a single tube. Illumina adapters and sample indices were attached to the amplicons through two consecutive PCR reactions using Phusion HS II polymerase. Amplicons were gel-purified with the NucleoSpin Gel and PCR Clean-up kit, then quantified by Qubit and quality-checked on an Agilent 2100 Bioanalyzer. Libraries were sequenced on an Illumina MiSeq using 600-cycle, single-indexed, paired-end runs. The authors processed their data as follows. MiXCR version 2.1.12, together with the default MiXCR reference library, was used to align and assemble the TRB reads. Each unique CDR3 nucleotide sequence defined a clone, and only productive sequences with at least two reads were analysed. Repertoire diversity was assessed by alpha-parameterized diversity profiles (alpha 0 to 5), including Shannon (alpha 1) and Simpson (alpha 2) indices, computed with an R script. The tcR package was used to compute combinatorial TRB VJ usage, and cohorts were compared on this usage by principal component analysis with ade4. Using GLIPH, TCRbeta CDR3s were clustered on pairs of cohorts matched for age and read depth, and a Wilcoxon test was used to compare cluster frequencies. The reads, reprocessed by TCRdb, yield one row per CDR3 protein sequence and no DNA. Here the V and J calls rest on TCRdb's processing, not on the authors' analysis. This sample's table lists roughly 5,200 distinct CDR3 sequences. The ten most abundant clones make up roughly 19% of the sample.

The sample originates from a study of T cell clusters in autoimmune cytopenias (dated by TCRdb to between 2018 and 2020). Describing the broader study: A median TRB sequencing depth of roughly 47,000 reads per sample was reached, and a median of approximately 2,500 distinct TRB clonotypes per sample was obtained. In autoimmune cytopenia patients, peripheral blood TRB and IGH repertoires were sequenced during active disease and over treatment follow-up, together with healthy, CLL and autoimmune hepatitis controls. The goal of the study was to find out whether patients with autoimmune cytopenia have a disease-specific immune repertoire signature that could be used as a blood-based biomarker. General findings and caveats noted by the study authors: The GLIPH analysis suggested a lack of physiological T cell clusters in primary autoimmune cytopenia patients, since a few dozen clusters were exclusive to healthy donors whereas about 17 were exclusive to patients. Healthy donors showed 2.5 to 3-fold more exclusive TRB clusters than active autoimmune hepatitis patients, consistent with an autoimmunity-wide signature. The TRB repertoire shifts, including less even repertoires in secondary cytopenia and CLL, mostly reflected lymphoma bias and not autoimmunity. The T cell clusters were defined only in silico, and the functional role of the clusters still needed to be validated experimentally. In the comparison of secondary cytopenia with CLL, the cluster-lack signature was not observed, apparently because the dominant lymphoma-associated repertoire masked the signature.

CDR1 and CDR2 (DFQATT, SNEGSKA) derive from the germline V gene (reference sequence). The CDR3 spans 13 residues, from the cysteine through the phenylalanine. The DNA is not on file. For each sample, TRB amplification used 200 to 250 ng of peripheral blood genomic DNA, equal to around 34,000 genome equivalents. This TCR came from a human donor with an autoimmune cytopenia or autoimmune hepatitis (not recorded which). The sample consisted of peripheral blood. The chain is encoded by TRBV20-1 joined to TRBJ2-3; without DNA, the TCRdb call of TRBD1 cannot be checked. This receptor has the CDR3 CSAPGQGAQTQYF.